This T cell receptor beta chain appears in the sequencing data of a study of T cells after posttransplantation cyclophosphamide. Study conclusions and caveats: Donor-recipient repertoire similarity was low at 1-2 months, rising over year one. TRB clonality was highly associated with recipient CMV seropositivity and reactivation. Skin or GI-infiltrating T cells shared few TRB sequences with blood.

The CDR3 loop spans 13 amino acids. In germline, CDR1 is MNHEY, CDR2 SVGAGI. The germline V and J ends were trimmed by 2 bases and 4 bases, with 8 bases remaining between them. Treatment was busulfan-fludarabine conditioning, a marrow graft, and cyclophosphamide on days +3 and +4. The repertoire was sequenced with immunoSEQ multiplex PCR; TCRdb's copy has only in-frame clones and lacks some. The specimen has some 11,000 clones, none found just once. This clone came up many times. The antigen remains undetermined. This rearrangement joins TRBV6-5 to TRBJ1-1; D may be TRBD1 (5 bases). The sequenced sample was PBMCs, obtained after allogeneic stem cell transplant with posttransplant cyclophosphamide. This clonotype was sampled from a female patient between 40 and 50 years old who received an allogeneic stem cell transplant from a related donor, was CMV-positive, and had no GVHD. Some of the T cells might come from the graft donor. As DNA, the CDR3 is TGTGCCAGCAGTTACGCAGGGCCCACTGAAGCTTTCTTT. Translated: CASSYAGPTEAFF.